The rows below give T cell receptor beta chains drawn from one sample of a study of blood T cell repertoires in COVID-19. The protocol was immunoSEQ multiplex PCR, while the TCRdb copy is restricted to in-frame clones and leaves out a portion. The sample has around 93,000 clones, about 80% seen once. Material: peripheral blood. These receptors originate from a man aged 55 to 70 with acute or convalescent COVID-19. Each CDR3 is given with its conserved first and last residue. The D gene is left open where the match is weak. Expanded clones get a size class; other rows say once, few or many, or leave the size out.

d_call: TRBD1; j_call: TRBJ1-1; clone_size: .; v_call: TRBV5-4; cdr3_nt: TGTGCCAGCAGCTTGGTAGGACAGGGAAGGACTGAAGCTTTCTTT; cdr3_aa: CASSLVGQGRTEAFF
d_call: TRBD2; j_call: TRBJ2-1; clone_size: .; v_call: TRBV7-3; cdr3_nt: TGTGCCAGCAGCTGGGGACTAGCGGGTAACAATGAGCAGTTCTTC; cdr3_aa: CASSWGLAGNNEQFF
d_call: .; j_call: TRBJ1-2; clone_size: once; v_call: TRBV5-1; cdr3_nt: TGCGCCAGCAGCGTCGGGGCGGGGGTTGACTATGGCTACACCTTC; cdr3_aa: CASSVGAGVDYGYTF
d_call: TRBD1; j_call: TRBJ2-7; clone_size: .; v_call: TRBV7-8; cdr3_nt: TGTGCCAGCAGCCCCGACTCCGGGACAGGCGCCGAGCAGTACTTC; cdr3_aa: CASSPDSGTGAEQYF
d_call: .; j_call: TRBJ1-2; clone_size: .; v_call: TRBV6-5; cdr3_nt: TGTGCCAGCAGTTGGGGAGGGCCCTATGGCTACACCTTC; cdr3_aa: CASSWGGPYGYTF
d_call: TRBD2; j_call: TRBJ2-1; clone_size: .; v_call: TRBV11-3; cdr3_nt: TGTGCCAGCAGCTTAGGAGCGGGGGGAACCAATGAGCAGTTCTTC; cdr3_aa: CASSLGAGGTNEQFF
d_call: .; j_call: TRBJ1-2; clone_size: .; v_call: TRBV29-1; cdr3_nt: TGCAGCGTTGAACCCGGGTTTGATGGCTACACCTTC; cdr3_aa: CSVEPGFDGYTF
d_call: .; j_call: TRBJ1-3; clone_size: once; v_call: TRBV28; cdr3_nt: TGTGCCAGCAGCATCGCACTATCCGGAAACACCATATATTTT; cdr3_aa: CASSIALSGNTIYF
d_call: .; j_call: TRBJ2-6; clone_size: .; v_call: TRBV29-1; cdr3_nt: TGCAGCGCCCCCGAGGGCGGATCTGGGGCCAACGTCCTGACTTTC; cdr3_aa: CSAPEGGSGANVLTF
d_call: .; j_call: TRBJ2-7; clone_size: .; v_call: TRBV3-1/TRBV3-2; cdr3_nt: TGTGCCAGCAGCGACCGAGGGCCCGACGAGCAGTACTTC; cdr3_aa: CASSDRGPDEQYF
d_call: .; j_call: TRBJ1-1; clone_size: .; v_call: TRBV5-5; cdr3_nt: TGTGCCAGCAGCTTGGGCGGGGTCCCCACTGAAGCTTTCTTT; cdr3_aa: CASSLGGVPTEAFF
d_call: .; j_call: TRBJ1-1; clone_size: .; v_call: TRBV15; cdr3_nt: TGTGCCACCAGCAGGAGAGGAGCGGGGGGCCTTGAAGCTTTCTTT; cdr3_aa: CATSRRGAGGLEAFF